The clone carrying this T cell receptor beta chain was found many times. As the template, RNA transcripts were used to amplify TCR beta CDR3 regions. HTBI primers were used in a first-round RT-PCR, which preceded a second-round multiplex PCR. TCRdb independently ran MiXCR on the multiplex PCR reads; one entry per CDR3 protein. The table lists 350,000 to 400,000 distinct CDR3 sequences, approximately 20% of them singletons. It was on clinical symptoms, serum thyroxine, TRAb, thyroid ultrasound and orbital computed tomography that diagnosis relied. This entry belongs to a study of Graves' ophthalmopathy and Graves' hyperthyroidism. Per germline, CDR1 LNHDA and CDR2 SQIVND (reference sequence). V lost 2 bases and J lost 4, with 5 bases in between. This CDR3 spans 12 amino acids.

This receptor was obtained from a woman under 30 with Graves' ophthalmopathy. The source material was peripheral blood. V gene TRBV19 combines with J gene TRBJ1-1; a possible D gene is TRBD1 (5 bases). The CDR3 nucleotides read TGTGCCAGTAGTATAAGGGGCACTGAAGCTTTCTTT. Its translation is CASSIRGTEAFF.